These 29 T cell receptor beta chains originate from one sample sequenced in a study of CD8 T cells in Susac syndrome. RNA totalling roughly 0.45 to 1 ug underwent reverse transcription with random hexamers. TCRdb re-derived calls from the immunoSEQ multiplex PCR reads in MiXCR, one entry per CDR3 protein. The repertoire consists of 100,000 to 110,000 distinct CDR3 sequences, with 95% occurring once and the leading ten covering 0.3% to 0.35%. What was sequenced was CD8+ T cells from PBMCs. Every receptor here comes from a human donor with Susac syndrome.

The chain joins TRBV18 to TRBJ2-3, with TRBD2 matching 10 bases. Germline values: CDR1 KGHSH, CDR2 LQKENI. The junction had 2 bases not matched to a gene; V was cut back by 0 bases and J by 2 bases. CDR3 length equals 16 residues. The CDR3 reads CASSPPLAGVTDTQYF. In DNA form, the CDR3 reads TGTGCCAGCTCACCACCCCTAGCGGGAGTCACAGATACGCAGTATTTT.

Here the CDR3 reads CASSARTDTQYF. CDR3 sequence (DNA): TGTGCCAGCAGTGCCAGAACAGATACGCAGTATTTT. This chain uses TRBV12-3 or TRBV12-4 with TRBJ2-3; D is unresolved. The V gene lost 5 bases and the J gene lost 3 bases, with 6 bases spanning the gap. The CDR3 runs to 12 residues.

The chain links TRBV14 to TRBJ2-5; possibly TRBD2 for D (6 bases). This CDR3 spans 15 amino acids. CDR1 is SGHDN, CDR2 FVKESK, per germline. V shed 4 bases and J shed 5 bases, with 17 bases lying between them. The CDR3 reads CASSLRGSAIETQYF. CDR3 DNA: TGTGCCAGCAGCCTACGGGGGAGCGCGATCGAGACCCAGTACTTC.

In this sample, this clonotype turned up a few times. The chain combines TRBV7-9 with TRBJ2-7; D may be TRBD1 or TRBD2 (5 bases each). Trimming cost V 6 bases and J 2 bases, with 8 bases left between them. The V gene's germline CDR1 is SEHNR and CDR2 FQNEAQ (reference sequence). The CDR3 contains 12 residues. Here the CDR3 reads CASSLGAYEQYF. The CDR3 DNA sequence: TGTGCCAGCAGTTTGGGGGCCTACGAGCAGTACTTC.

The rearrangement joins TRBV4-2 to TRBJ2-7; possible D gene TRBD1, 5 bases. From germline, CDR1 is LGHNA and CDR2 YNFKEQ. Between the trimmed V and J ends, which lost 1 base and 2 bases, there was a span of 12 bases. The CDR3 consists of 15 residues. The CDR3 is CASSQVGQVTYEQYF. CDR3 sequence (DNA): TGTGCCAGCAGCCAAGTGGGGCAGGTCACCTACGAGCAGTACTTC.

CDR3 residues: CASSAGTSGMDEQFF. The CDR3 DNA sequence: TGTGCCAGCAGTGCCGGGACTAGCGGGATGGATGAGCAGTTCTTC. This chain links TRBV12-3 or TRBV12-4 with TRBJ2-1; TRBD2 matches at 13 bases. The CDR3 has 15 amino acids. Trimming cost V 5 bases and J 8 bases; bases outside gene matches: 6.

This rearrangement joins TRBV4-1 to TRBJ2-1; 13 bases fit TRBD2. Unmatched junction bases numbered 4, after V lost 3 bases and J lost 8 bases. CDR3 length equals 15 residues. CDR1 and CDR2 (germline): MGHRA, YSYEKL. The CDR3 DNA sequence: TGCGCCAGCAGCCAGGGACTAGCGGGATTGGATGAGCAGTTCTTC. It codes for CASSQGLAGLDEQFF.

This sequence joins TRBV2 and TRBJ2-2, with TRBD1 matching 7 bases. The CDR3 consists of 12 residues. Germline V gene lookup returns CDR1 SNHLY and CDR2 FYNNEI. With V trimmed by 9 bases and J by 6 bases, 4 bases remained unmatched. The chain's CDR3 is CARRDSSGELFF. In nucleotides, the CDR3 is TGTGCCAGACGGGACAGCTCCGGGGAGCTGTTTTTT.

The chain employs TRBV28 and TRBJ2-3; D not resolved. Germline values: CDR1 MDHEN, CDR2 SYDVKM. CDR3 size: 15 residues. V lost 7 bases and J 0 bases, leaving 14 bases between the germline ends. CDR3 sequence: CASTSREVSTDTQYF. The CDR3 DNA reads as TGTGCCAGCACCTCACGAGAGGTTAGCACAGATACGCAGTATTTT.

The gene calls are TRBV6-5 and TRBJ2-2; D gene ambiguous. CDR1 and CDR2 (germline): MNHEY, SVGAGI. The CDR3 is 13 amino acids. The V end lost 10 bases, the J end lost 4 bases, and 13 bases lay between the germline ends. In nucleotides, the CDR3 is TGTGCCACCGGATCTTTCGGCACCGGGGAGCTGTTTTTT. Its translation: CATGSFGTGELFF.

The chain combines TRBV7-9 with TRBJ2-3; TRBD2 matches at 9 bases. The CDR3 is made up of 15 amino acids. Trimming at V came to 5 bases and at J to 2 bases, leaving 5 bases not matched to a gene. From germline, CDR1 is SEHNR and CDR2 FQNEAQ (reference sequence). The CDR3 loop reads CASSTGGGATDTQYF. DNA of the CDR3: TGTGCCAGCAGCACCGGCGGGGGGGCCACAGATACGCAGTATTTT.

This chain links TRBV14 with TRBJ2-7; D possibly matches TRBD1 or TRBD2 (5 bases each). V shed 0 bases and J shed 3 bases, with 15 bases lying between them. In germline, CDR1 is SGHDN, CDR2 FVKESK. The CDR3 is made up of 16 amino acids. CDR3 protein: CASSQDARGPIYEQYF. CDR3 DNA sequence: TGTGCCAGCAGCCAAGACGCTCGGGGACCTATCTACGAGCAGTACTTC.

This chain joins TRBV6-6 and TRBJ2-7; possible D gene TRBD2, 6 bases. Germline CDR1 MNHNY, CDR2 SVGAGI (reference sequence). This CDR3 contains 16 residues. Trimming took off 6 bases at V and 3 bases at J, with 21 bases between the two ends. CDR3 region: CASSNNWGLDLYEQYF. The CDR3 DNA sequence: TGTGCCAGCAGCAACAACTGGGGACTTGATCTCTACGAGCAGTACTTC.

This chain connects TRBV19 to TRBJ1-2; D remains ambiguous. V was shortened by 6 bases and J by 5 bases, with 19 bases between the two germline ends. Germline assignment: CDR1 LNHDA and CDR2 SQIVND (reference sequence). This CDR3 has 15 amino acids. CDR3 in amino acids: CASSSPDGRTYGYTF. The CDR3 DNA follows: TGTGCCAGTAGCAGCCCGGATGGCAGAACATATGGCTACACCTTC.

CDR3 DNA: TGCAGCGTTGGACCCAGGGGGGGGATAACAGATACGCAGTATTTT. Residues: CSVGPRGGITDTQYF. The chain carries TRBV29-1 and TRBJ2-3; D assignment may be TRBD1 or TRBD2 (7 bases each). The germline CDR1 and CDR2 sequences are SQVTM and ANQGSEA. The CDR3 spans 15 residues. With 4 bases removed from V and 3 bases from J, the gap between germline ends came to 17 bases.

The CDR3 reads CASAGPGTEAFF. CDR3 DNA sequence: TGTGCCAGCGCGGGGCCGGGGACTGAAGCTTTCTTT. The chain joins TRBV25-1 to TRBJ1-1; D may be TRBD1 (5 bases). This CDR3 is built from 12 residues. Germline-derived CDR1 and CDR2 are MGHDK and SYGVNS. Between the trimmed V and J ends, which lost 8 bases and 5 bases, there was a span of 12 bases.

The chain joins TRBV27 to TRBJ2-1, with TRBD2 as a possible D gene (6 bases). Germline V gene sequence: CDR1 MNHEY, CDR2 SMNVEV (reference sequence). Trimming left V 3 bases short and J 5 bases short, with 14 bases between. CDR3 length: 15 residues. The CDR3 protein is CASSFSGVSHNEQFF. CDR3 coding DNA: TGTGCCAGCAGTTTCTCGGGAGTTTCCCACAATGAGCAGTTCTTC.

The chain employs TRBV3-1 and TRBJ2-5; D may be TRBD1 (6 bases). Germline V gene lookup returns CDR1 LGHDT and CDR2 YNNKEL (reference sequence). This CDR3 is built from 12 residues. The germline V and J ends were trimmed by 8 bases and 4 bases, with 11 bases remaining between them. The CDR3 DNA is TGTGCCAGCGAGGGGGTAGGAGAGACCCAGTACTTC. It translates to CASEGVGETQYF.

A few counts support this clonotype. The J gene is TRBJ1-5, the V gene TRBV7-2; no firm D call. Trimming removed 5 bases at V and 0 bases at J, with 5 bases between. The CDR3 runs 13 residues. The V gene's germline CDR1 is SGHTA and CDR2 FQGNSA. CDR3 DNA sequence: TGTGCCAGCAGCGCTGATAGCAATCAGCCCCAGCATTTT. As protein: CASSADSNQPQHF.

The chain combines TRBV20-1 with TRBJ2-2; 7 bases are a match to TRBD2. With V trimmed by 3 bases and J by 3 bases, 4 bases remained unmatched. Germline loops: CDR1 DFQATT, CDR2 SNEGSKA (reference sequence). The CDR3 is made up of 14 amino acids. CDR3 sequence reads: CSARGGRDTGELFF. CDR3 nucleotide sequence: TGCAGTGCTAGGGGAGGGAGAGACACCGGGGAGCTGTTTTTT.

This clonotype was counted once. J is TRBJ2-5 and V is TRBV18; D not resolved. CDR3 length equals 13 residues. Germline V gives CDR1 KGHSH, CDR2 LQKENI. Trimming took off 5 bases at V and 0 bases at J, with 7 bases between the two ends. For the CDR3, the DNA is TGTGCCAGCTCAACCACATACCAAGAGACCCAGTACTTC. This translates into CASSTTYQETQYF.

The chain employs TRBV29-1 and TRBJ2-5, with D tentatively TRBD2 (6 bases). The CDR3 totals 12 residues. The germline gives CDR1 SQVTM, CDR2 ANQGSEA. Trimming pared 3 bases from V and 5 bases from J, leaving 10 bases between. This chain's CDR3 is CSVEGDFETQYF. In DNA form, the CDR3 reads TGCAGCGTTGAGGGGGACTTCGAGACCCAGTACTTC.

The V and J genes are TRBV5-4 and TRBJ2-3, with 11 bases aligning to TRBD2. This CDR3 spans 16 amino acids. The junction had 6 bases not matched to a gene; V was cut back by 4 bases and J by 2 bases. Germline lookup yields CDR1 SGHNT and CDR2 YYREEE (reference sequence). The CDR3: CASSTTSGTLTDTQYF. CDR3 in DNA: TGTGCCAGCAGCACGACTAGCGGGACACTCACAGATACGCAGTATTTT. Full variable domain (remainder filled in from reference TRBV5-4 and TRBJ2-3): ETGVTQSPTHLIKTRGQQVTLRCSSQSGHNTVSWYQQALGQGPQFIFQYYREEENGRGNFPPRFSGLQFPNYSSELNVNALELDDSALYLCASSTTSGTLTDTQYFGPGTRLTVL.

The rearrangement uses TRBV9 and TRBJ2-5; 8 positions agree with TRBD2. With 0 bases clipped from V and 4 bases from J, the junction kept 5 bases outside the gene matches. The CDR3 contains 15 residues. The germline V gene encodes CDR1 SGDLS and CDR2 YYNGEE. CDR3 protein: CASSVGTSGGETQYF. The CDR3, as DNA: TGTGCCAGCAGCGTAGGAACTAGCGGCGGAGAGACCCAGTACTTC.

CDR3 nucleotide sequence: TGTGCCAGAGGGTTCCGCTACACCTTC. Its translation is CARGFRYTF. This chain joins TRBV12-3 or TRBV12-4 and TRBJ1-2; D gene ambiguous. The CDR3 runs 9 residues. Trimming left V 9 bases short and J 9 bases short, with 8 bases between.

The chain recombines TRBV12-3 or TRBV12-4 with TRBJ2-7, with D possibly TRBD1 on 6 matching bases. Trimming left V 3 bases short and J 3 bases short, with 18 bases between. The CDR3 extends over 16 amino acids. The chain's CDR3 is CASSFETGYSSYEQYF. CDR3 DNA: TGTGCCAGCAGTTTCGAAACAGGGTACAGTAGCTACGAGCAGTACTTC.

The rearrangement uses TRBV29-1 and TRBJ2-5; no clear D gene. V lost 0 bases and J 4 bases, leaving 6 bases between the germline ends. CDR3 length: 12 residues. In germline, CDR1 is SQVTM, CDR2 ANQGSEA. The CDR3 sequence: CSVEEARETQYF. CDR3 bases: TGCAGCGTTGAAGAGGCCCGAGAGACCCAGTACTTC.

This chain links TRBV6-1 with TRBJ2-1; D may be TRBD1 or TRBD2 (6 bases each). Trimming removed 6 bases at V and 7 bases at J, with 10 bases between. There are 12 residues in the CDR3. Germline loops: CDR1 MNHNS, CDR2 SASEGT. CDR3 DNA sequence: TGTGCCAGCAGGGGGGGCGGGAATGAGCAGTTCTTC. It codes for CASRGGGNEQFF.

This clonotype turned up a few times. This chain connects TRBV12-3 or TRBV12-4 to TRBJ2-5; tentative D call: TRBD1 (6 bases). The CDR3 contains 11 residues. V lost 7 bases and J lost 5, with 8 bases in between. Here the CDR3 reads CASTQGETQYF. In DNA, the CDR3 is TGTGCCAGCACCCAGGGGGAGACCCAGTACTTC.